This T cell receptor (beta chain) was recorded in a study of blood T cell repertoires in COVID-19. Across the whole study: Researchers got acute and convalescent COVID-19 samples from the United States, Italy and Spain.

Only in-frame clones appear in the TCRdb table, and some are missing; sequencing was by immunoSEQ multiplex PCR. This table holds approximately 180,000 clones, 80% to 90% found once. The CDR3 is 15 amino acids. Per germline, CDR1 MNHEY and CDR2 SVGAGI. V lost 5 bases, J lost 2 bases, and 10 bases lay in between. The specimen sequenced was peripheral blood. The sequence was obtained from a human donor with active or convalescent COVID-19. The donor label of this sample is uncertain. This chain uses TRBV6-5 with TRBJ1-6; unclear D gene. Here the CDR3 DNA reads TGTGCCAGCAGTAATACGGGGACCTATAATTCACCCCTCCACTTT. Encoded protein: CASSNTGTYNSPLHF.